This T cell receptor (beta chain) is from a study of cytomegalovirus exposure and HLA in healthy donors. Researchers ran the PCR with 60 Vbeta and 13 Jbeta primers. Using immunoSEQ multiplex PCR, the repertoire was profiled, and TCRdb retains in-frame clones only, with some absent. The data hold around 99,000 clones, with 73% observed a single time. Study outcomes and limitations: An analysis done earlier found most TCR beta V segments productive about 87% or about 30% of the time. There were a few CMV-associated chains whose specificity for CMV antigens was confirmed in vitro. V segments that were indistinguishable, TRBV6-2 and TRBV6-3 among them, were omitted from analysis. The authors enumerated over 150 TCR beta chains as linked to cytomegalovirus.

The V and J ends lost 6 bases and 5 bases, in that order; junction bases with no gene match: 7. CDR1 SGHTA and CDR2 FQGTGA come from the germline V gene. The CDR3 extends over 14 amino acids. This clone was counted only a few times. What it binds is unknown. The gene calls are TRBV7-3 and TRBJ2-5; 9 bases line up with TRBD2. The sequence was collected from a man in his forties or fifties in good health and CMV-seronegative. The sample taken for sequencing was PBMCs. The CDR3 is CASSPFTSGETQYF. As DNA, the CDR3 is TGTGCCAGCAGTCCATTCACTAGCGGGGAGACCCAGTACTTC.